These 29 T cell receptor beta chains were sequenced from one sample in a study of blood T cell repertoires in COVID-19. Produced via immunoSEQ multiplex PCR; TCRdb's table is partial and in-frame only. Of about 180,000 clones listed, roughly nine tenths were seen once; the top ten hold roughly 2.9%. The material sequenced was peripheral blood. The receptor source for this set is a woman in her twenties or thirties with active or convalescent COVID-19.

The chain combines TRBV15 with TRBJ1-5, with a weak D call TRBD1 (6 bases). CDR3 length: 14 residues. V was cut by 1 base and J by 5 bases, with 9 bases left in between. CDR1 LNHNV and CDR2 YYDKDF come from the germline V gene (reference sequence). The CDR3 spells CATSRGQVDQPQHF. The CDR3 DNA reads TGTGCCACCAGCAGAGGACAGGTCGATCAGCCCCAGCATTTT.

The rearrangement links TRBV7-2 to TRBJ1-2, with D tentatively TRBD1 (6 bases). Germline values: CDR1 SGHTA, CDR2 FQGNSA. The CDR3 consists of 15 residues. Between the trimmed V and J ends, which lost 5 bases and 1 base, there was a span of 14 bases. The CDR3 coding sequence is TGTGCCAGCAGCCCCTTACAGGGATATAACTATGGCTACACCTTC. Translated: CASSPLQGYNYGYTF.

The V and J genes are TRBV19 and TRBJ1-3; D call uncertain. Germline-derived CDR1 and CDR2 are LNHDA and SQIVND (reference sequence). CDR3 length: 16 amino acids. With 2 bases removed from V and 5 bases from J, the gap between germline ends came to 16 bases. In DNA, the CDR3 is TGTGCCAGTAGTATACATGAACTAAGCGAAAGAAACACCATATATTTT. This sequence encodes CASSIHELSERNTIYF. Filled out from reference TRBV19 and TRBJ1-3, the complete variable domain reads DGGITQSPKYLFRKEGQNVTLSCEQNLNHDAMYWYRQDPGQGLRLIYYSQIVNDFQKGDIAEGYSVSREKKESFPLTVTSAQKNPTAFYLCASSIHELSERNTIYFGEGSWLTVV.

The V and J genes are TRBV6-2 or TRBV6-3 and TRBJ1-5; D not certain. This CDR3 is 17 amino acids long. CDR1 MNHEY and CDR2 SVGEGT come from the germline V gene. V was cut by 5 bases and J by 4 bases, with 21 bases left in between. The chain's CDR3 is CASSHEGYRVGNQPQHF. CDR3 sequence (DNA): TGTGCCAGCAGTCATGAGGGTTATCGGGTCGGGAATCAGCCCCAGCATTTT.

This sequence joins TRBV29-1 and TRBJ1-2; tentative D call: TRBD1 (5 bases). This CDR3 contains 14 residues. Trimming shortened V by 5 bases and J by 4 bases, and 17 bases separated the two germline ends. Germline V lookup: CDR1 SQVTM, CDR2 ANQGSEA. This CDR3 is CSVISRQPLYGYTF. CDR3 DNA sequence: TGCAGCGTTATATCCCGACAGCCTCTCTATGGCTACACCTTC.

The CDR3 DNA follows: TGCGCCAGCGGGAGCGAAGGAGAGACCCAGTACTTC. It encodes CASGSEGETQYF. V gene TRBV5-1 combines with J gene TRBJ2-5; D perhaps matches TRBD2 (5 bases). Germline-derived CDR1 and CDR2 are SGHRS and YFSETQ. The CDR3 spans 12 residues. The germline V and J ends were trimmed by 7 bases and 4 bases, with 11 bases remaining between them.

The chain couples TRBV5-4 to TRBJ2-2, with TRBD2 matching over 10 bases. This CDR3 has 16 amino acids. The V and J ends lost 4 bases and 1 base, in that order; junction bases with no gene match: 4. Germline CDR1 and CDR2: SGHNT and YYREEE (reference sequence). The CDR3 bases are TGTGCCAGCAGCAGCCCTAGCGGGGGGAACACCGGGGAGCTGTTTTTT. Translation gives CASSSPSGGNTGELFF.

The J gene is TRBJ1-2, the V gene TRBV11-2; unclear D gene. Trimming pared 3 bases from V and 4 bases from J, leaving 21 bases between. CDR1 is SGHAT, CDR2 FQNNGV, per germline. The CDR3 totals 17 residues. The CDR3: CASSFRPWENRLYGYTF. Written as DNA, the CDR3 is TGTGCCAGCAGCTTTAGGCCCTGGGAGAACCGCCTCTATGGCTACACCTTC.

The chain has TRBV2 and TRBJ1-1; D possibly corresponds to TRBD1 (5 bases). This CDR3 is 14 amino acids long. V was shortened by 7 bases and J by 1 base, with 13 bases between the two germline ends. In germline, CDR1 is SNHLY, CDR2 FYNNEI. Written as DNA, the CDR3 is TGTGCCAGCACCAATTTGGGGGGGAACACTGAAGCTTTCTTT. Translated, it gives CASTNLGGNTEAFF.

The CDR3 sequence is CASSLGSVNTEAFF. DNA for the CDR3: TGTGCCAGCAGCTTAGGTTCGGTGAACACTGAAGCTTTCTTT. This chain uses TRBV13 with TRBJ1-1, with D unclear. The germline V gene encodes CDR1 PRHDT and CDR2 FYEKMQ (reference sequence). Trimming left V 0 bases short and J 0 bases short, with 5 bases between. The CDR3 totals 14 residues.

V usage is TRBV7-9 and J usage is TRBJ2-5; D possibly corresponds to TRBD1 (6 bases). V lost 5 bases to trimming and J lost 5 bases, with 21 bases between them. The length of the CDR3 is 16 residues. Germline CDR1 and CDR2: SEHNR and FQNEAQ (reference sequence). The CDR3 bases are TGTGCCAGCAGCCCGTGGCTTCGGACAGTTTGGGAGACCCAGTACTTC. This codes for CASSPWLRTVWETQYF.

The V and J genes are TRBV11-3 and TRBJ2-1, with D tentatively TRBD1 (6 bases). The germline gives CDR1 SGHNT, CDR2 YENEEA. The CDR3 covers 12 residues. Deletions cut 6 bases from V and 6 bases from J, with 9 bases between. CDR3 amino acids: CASSSTGNEQFF. The CDR3 nucleotides are TGTGCCAGCAGTTCGACAGGCAATGAGCAGTTCTTC.

This sequence joins TRBV27 and TRBJ2-5, with a weak D call TRBD2 (6 bases). Trimming took 5 bases from V and 4 from J, leaving 14 bases between them. The germline CDR1 and CDR2 sequences are MNHEY and SMNVEV (reference sequence). The CDR3 covers 14 residues. The chain's CDR3 is CASSLYLGGETQYF. The CDR3 nucleotides are TGTGCCAGCAGTCTCTATCTGGGAGGAGAGACCCAGTACTTC.

This chain joins TRBV11-3 and TRBJ1-5; TRBD1 aligns across 8 bases. The V gene end was trimmed by 3 bases and the J gene end by 1 base; junction bases not matched to a gene: 11. CDR3 length: 18 residues. Germline CDR1 is SGHNT and CDR2 is YENEEA. The CDR3 sequence: CASSFRPYQGASNQPQHF. CDR3 bases: TGTGCCAGCAGCTTTAGACCCTACCAGGGGGCCAGCAATCAGCCCCAGCATTTT. Variable domain in full (rest from reference TRBV11-3 and TRBJ1-5): EAGVVQSPRYKIIEKKQPVAFWCNPISGHNTLYWYLQNLGQGPELLIRYENEEAVDDSQLPKDRFSAERLKGVDSTLKIQPAELGDSAVYLCASSFRPYQGASNQPQHFGDGTRLSIL.

J is TRBJ2-7 and V is TRBV25-1; 9 bases are shared with TRBD1. Germline-derived CDR1 and CDR2 are MGHDK and SYGVNS. V shed 4 bases and J 6 bases; nucleotides not matched to a gene: 10. There are 15 residues in the CDR3. The CDR3 DNA reads TGTGCCAGCAGTGTCGGACAGGGGTTACTGCTCGAGCAGTACTTC. Protein: CASSVGQGLLLEQYF.

The chain combines TRBV5-1 with TRBJ2-3; the match to TRBD2 covers 12 bases. V shed 5 bases, J shed 3 bases, and the junction held 7 bases outside the gene matches. CDR3 length equals 16 residues. The germline CDR1 and CDR2 sequences are SGHRS and YFSETQ. CDR3 sequence (DNA): TGCGCCAGCAGACGTACTAGCGGGGGGCCTACAGATACGCAGTATTTT. It yields the protein CASRRTSGGPTDTQYF.

This chain joins TRBV7-2 and TRBJ2-5, with D perhaps matching TRBD2 (6 bases). The V and J ends lost 1 base and 0 bases respectively, with 15 bases between them. CDR1 and CDR2 from the germline V gene are SGHTA and FQGNSA. The CDR3 is 17 residues long. DNA for the CDR3: TGTGCCAGCAGCTTAGAACCGGGACTGGCCTACCAAGAGACCCAGTACTTC. The encoded protein is CASSLEPGLAYQETQYF. The entire variable domain, with the rest obtained from reference TRBV7-2 and TRBJ2-5, is as follows: GAGVSQSPSNKVTEKGKDVELRCDPISGHTALYWYRQSLGQGLEFLIYFQGNSAPDKSGLPSDRFSAERTGGSVSTLTIQRTQQEDSAVYLCASSLEPGLAYQETQYFGPGTRLLVL.

As DNA, the CDR3 is TGTGCCAGCAAGAGTACCCGTTTAACTGAAGCTTTCTTT. Translating it yields CASKSTRLTEAFF. The chain recombines TRBV28 with TRBJ1-1; D is ambiguous. The CDR3 length is 13 residues. The germline V gene has CDR1 MDHEN and CDR2 SYDVKM. Deletions cut 7 bases from V and 5 bases from J, with 14 bases between.

V and J are TRBV10-3 and TRBJ1-1; tentatively, D is TRBD1 (5 bases). The CDR3 is 13 amino acids. Germline V gene data show CDR1 as ENHRY and CDR2 as SYGVKD. The V gene lost 8 bases and the J gene lost 0 bases, with 10 bases spanning the gap. The CDR3 coding sequence is TGTGCCATCGGGGGACTGATGAACACTGAAGCTTTCTTT. Protein product: CAIGGLMNTEAFF.

The J gene is TRBJ1-5, the V gene TRBV30; 7 bases agree with TRBD1. Germline CDR1 and CDR2: GTSNPN and SVGIG (reference sequence). The CDR3 covers 14 residues. Trimming cost V 4 bases and J 4 bases; bases outside gene matches: 7. The CDR3 spells CAWTIGGINQPQHF. As DNA, the CDR3 is TGTGCCTGGACCATAGGGGGCATTAATCAGCCCCAGCATTTT.

V gene TRBV7-9 combines with J gene TRBJ2-7; 7 bases align to TRBD1. After removal of 1 base from V and 5 bases from J, the junction contained 2 bases not matched to a gene. CDR3 size: 13 residues. Germline CDR1 SEHNR, CDR2 FQNEAQ (reference sequence). In DNA, the CDR3 is TGTGCCAGCAGCTTAGTCGACAGGGACGAGCAGTACTTC. Translation: CASSLVDRDEQYF.

This rearrangement joins TRBV24-1 to TRBJ2-1; 11 bases align to TRBD2. The germline V gene has CDR1 KGHDR and CDR2 SFDVKD. This CDR3 is 14 amino acids long. With V trimmed by 3 bases and J by 9 bases, 3 bases remained unmatched. As DNA, the CDR3 is TGTGCCACCAGTGATCGGACTAGCGGGTTTGAGCAGTTCTTC. It yields the protein CATSDRTSGFEQFF.

This rearrangement joins TRBV7-9 to TRBJ1-2; possibly TRBD1 for D (5 bases). This CDR3 has 13 amino acids. The V gene's germline CDR1 is SEHNR and CDR2 FQNEAQ (reference sequence). V lost 6 bases to trimming and J lost 6 bases, with 14 bases between them. The CDR3 spells CASSLDSTDGYTF. The CDR3 DNA is TGTGCCAGCAGTCTTGACAGTACGGATGGCTACACCTTC.

The chain couples TRBV27 to TRBJ1-2; 8 nucleotides match TRBD1. CDR1 and CDR2 from the germline V gene are MNHEY and SMNVEV (reference sequence). V lost 2 bases and J lost 8; bases outside the gene matches: 10. The length of the CDR3 is 15 residues. The chain's CDR3 is CASSLGLGQGMGYTF. CDR3 DNA sequence: TGTGCCAGCAGTTTAGGCCTCGGACAGGGAATGGGCTACACCTTC.

In its sample, this clone was seen once. CDR3 amino acids: CAISQRQGAEGYTF. CDR3 bases: TGTGCCATCAGTCAACGACAGGGGGCGGAAGGCTACACCTTC. The J gene is TRBJ1-2, the V gene TRBV10-3; 10 bases agree with TRBD1. Germline lookup yields CDR1 ENHRY and CDR2 SYGVKD. CDR3 length equals 14 residues. V shed 5 bases and J 8 bases; nucleotides not matched to a gene: 8.

This sequence joins TRBV5-1 and TRBJ2-1, with a weak D call TRBD1 (7 bases). V gave up 2 bases and J gave up 10 bases, with 19 bases separating them. There are 15 residues in the CDR3. Germline V gene data show CDR1 as SGHRS and CDR2 as YFSETQ. The CDR3: CASSFLEGARREQFF. The DNA of the CDR3 is TGCGCCAGCAGCTTTTTGGAGGGGGCGCGAAGGGAGCAGTTCTTC.

The rearrangement joins TRBV28 to TRBJ1-2; D perhaps matches TRBD1 (5 bases). The CDR3 totals 16 residues. With 3 bases removed from V and 0 bases from J, the gap between germline ends came to 14 bases. Germline values: CDR1 MDHEN, CDR2 SYDVKM. The CDR3 DNA sequence: TGTGCCAGCAGTTTGGGGGGACGGGGAGCTAACTATGGCTACACCTTC. It is translated as CASSLGGRGANYGYTF.

CDR3 sequence reads: CASSQHSTGVLNEKLFF. The CDR3 bases are TGTGCCAGCAGTCAACACAGTACGGGGGTCCTTAATGAAAAACTGTTTTTT. This sequence joins TRBV28 and TRBJ1-4, with a weak D call TRBD1 (5 bases). Trimming removed 5 bases from V and 4 bases from J, with 20 bases in between. CDR1 is MDHEN, CDR2 SYDVKM, per germline. CDR3 length: 17 residues.

The rearrangement links TRBV5-6 to TRBJ2-1; 7 positions agree with TRBD2. The germline CDR1 and CDR2 sequences are SGHDT and YYEEEE. The CDR3 runs 15 residues. Trimming cost V 4 bases and J 5 bases; bases outside gene matches: 9. The CDR3 sequence is CASSLQAGQHNEQFF. The CDR3 region has the DNA TGTGCCAGCAGCCTGCAAGCGGGGCAACACAATGAGCAGTTCTTC.